These 3 T cell receptor beta chains were all obtained from the same sample, sequenced in a study of shared clonotypes between healthy human individuals. The method was immunoSEQ multiplex PCR; TCRdb's version includes in-frame clones alone and lacks a portion of them. The sample has more than 2 million clones, 95% seen once; the top ten hold 0.13%. The sequencing sample was made of naive CD4+ T cells sorted from blood. Subset specified: CD45RA+ positively selected. These receptor sequences come from a man aged 18 to 35 in good health.

The chain recombines TRBV11-2 with TRBJ2-3, with TRBD2 matching 7 bases. Per the germline V gene, CDR1 is SGHAT and CDR2 is FQNNGV. This CDR3 comprises 16 residues. Trimming removed 2 bases from V and 2 bases from J; junction bases left unmatched: 7. This CDR3 is CASSLIGAGITDTQYF. The CDR3, as DNA: TGTGCCAGCAGCTTAATCGGAGCGGGGATCACAGATACGCAGTATTTT.

The CDR3 loop reads CASKVRDNSPLHF. CDR3 DNA: TGTGCCAGCAAGGTCAGGGATAATTCACCCCTCCACTTT. The rearrangement joins TRBV2 to TRBJ1-6; D might be TRBD1 (5 bases). Germline V gives CDR1 SNHLY, CDR2 FYNNEI. This CDR3 spans 13 amino acids. The germline V and J ends were trimmed by 7 bases and 5 bases, with 9 bases remaining between them.

The chain carries TRBV12-5 and TRBJ2-1; maybe TRBD1 (5 bases). This CDR3 is 14 amino acids long. CDR1 is LGHNT and CDR2 is FRNRAP in the germline V gene. V was trimmed by 0 bases and J by 12 bases, leaving 15 bases between them. The CDR3 nucleotides are TGTGCTAGTGGTTTGGTAAAACGGCAGGGCAGGCAGTTCTTC. Its protein product is CASGLVKRQGRQFF.